Below, 32 T cell receptor beta chains from the same sample are listed, as sequenced in a study of T cell responses to AZD1222 COVID-19 vaccine. Method: immunoSEQ multiplex PCR; TCRdb's copy keeps in-frame clones and lacks some. The table records approximately 35,000 clones, 75% to 90% of them present only once. This sample comprised peripheral blood, obtained on day 0 of AZD1222 vaccination. The receptors shown here come from an adult in good health.

This sequence joins TRBV27 and TRBJ1-6; D unresolved. The CDR3 covers 14 residues. V was clipped by 5 bases and J by 9 bases, with 14 bases between them. Germline V gene lookup returns CDR1 MNHEY and CDR2 SMNVEV (reference sequence). Here the CDR3 reads CASSAVQSGSPLHF. The CDR3, as DNA: TGTGCCAGCAGTGCGGTTCAGTCGGGTTCACCCCTCCACTTT.

The chain carries TRBV10-3 and TRBJ2-3; TRBD2 agrees at 10 bases. CDR3 length: 15 amino acids. The V gene end was trimmed by 4 bases and the J gene end by 1 base; junction bases not matched to a gene: 2. Germline V CDR1 and CDR2: ENHRY, SYGVKD. Written as DNA, the CDR3 is TGTGCCATCAGTGGCCTAGCGGGAGGCACAGATACGCAGTATTTT. Amino acid sequence: CAISGLAGGTDTQYF.

CDR3 sequence reads: CASTSSGEGVSYTF. CDR3 in DNA: TGTGCCAGCACCTCTAGCGGGGAGGGTGTGAGCTACACCTTC. The chain has TRBV28 and TRBJ1-2; D gene uncertain. V shed 7 bases and J shed 9 bases, with 21 bases lying between them. The CDR3 totals 14 residues. The V gene's germline CDR1 is MDHEN and CDR2 SYDVKM.

The chain couples TRBV4-3 to TRBJ1-2; D gene ambiguous. Trimming removed 0 bases at V and 8 bases at J, with 16 bases between. Germline-derived CDR1 and CDR2 are LGHNA and YSLEER. CDR3 length: 15 amino acids. DNA for the CDR3: TGCGCCAGCAGCCAAGATTGGGGAACAGCGCGGGGCTACACCTTC. Translated, it gives CASSQDWGTARGYTF.

CDR3 sequence (DNA): TGTGCCAGTCGATTGGGGGCCGGAAGCAATCAGCCCCAGCATTTT. Its protein product is CASRLGAGSNQPQHF. V is TRBV19 and J is TRBJ1-5; D might be TRBD1 (6 bases). Deletions cut 8 bases from V and 1 base from J, with 15 bases between. This CDR3 has 15 amino acids. Germline V CDR1 and CDR2: LNHDA, SQIVND (reference sequence). The full variable domain, its missing parts supplied by reference TRBV19 and TRBJ1-5, is DGGITQSPKYLFRKEGQNVTLSCEQNLNHDAMYWYRQDPGQGLRLIYYSQIVNDFQKGDIAEGYSVSREKKESFPLTVTSAQKNPTAFYLCASRLGAGSNQPQHFGDGTRLSIL.

This chain joins TRBV19 and TRBJ1-1, with TRBD1 matching over 7 bases. The CDR3 is made up of 14 amino acids. Germline-derived CDR1 and CDR2 are LNHDA and SQIVND (reference sequence). V gave up 6 bases and J gave up 0 bases; unmatched junction bases: 4. The DNA for the CDR3 is TGTGCCAGTAGCCCGACAGGGATGAACACTGAAGCTTTCTTT. Amino acid sequence: CASSPTGMNTEAFF. The full variable domain, in which reference TRBV19 and TRBJ1-1 provide the parts outside the CDR3, is DGGITQSPKYLFRKEGQNVTLSCEQNLNHDAMYWYRQDPGQGLRLIYYSQIVNDFQKGDIAEGYSVSREKKESFPLTVTSAQKNPTAFYLCASSPTGMNTEAFFGQGTRLTVV.

V usage is TRBV7-2 and J usage is TRBJ2-5; TRBD1 agrees at 8 bases. Germline trimming cut 3 bases from V and 1 base from J; bases unmatched to any gene: 7. The CDR3 has 16 residues. The germline V gene has CDR1 SGHTA and CDR2 FQGNSA. The CDR3 region has the DNA TGTGCCAGCAGCTTCCCGGGACAGGTGCTCCAAGAGACCCAGTACTTC. Its protein is CASSFPGQVLQETQYF.

This chain links TRBV30 with TRBJ1-2; 10 nucleotides match TRBD1. Per the germline V gene, CDR1 is GTSNPN and CDR2 is SVGIG (reference sequence). This CDR3 has 16 amino acids. Trimming removed 3 bases from V and 2 bases from J; junction bases left unmatched: 9. The chain's CDR3 is CAWRSRGQGLNYGYTF. In DNA form, the CDR3 reads TGTGCCTGGAGGAGCCGGGGACAGGGGCTAAACTATGGCTACACCTTC.

This clone appeared once. The J gene is TRBJ1-5, the V gene TRBV5-1, with 9 bases fitting TRBD1. The CDR3 covers 15 residues. Per the germline V gene, CDR1 is SGHRS and CDR2 is YFSETQ. The trim removed 0 bases at V and 5 bases at J, leaving 3 bases unmatched. The CDR3 DNA reads as TGCGCCAGCAGCTTGGGGGGACAGGGCCATCAGCCCCAGCATTTT. Encoded protein: CASSLGGQGHQPQHF. Full variable domain (remainder filled in from reference TRBV5-1 and TRBJ1-5): KAGVTQTPRYLIKTRGQQVTLSCSPISGHRSVSWYQQTPGQGLQFLFEYFSETQRNKGNFPGRFSGRQFSNSRSEMNVSTLELGDSALYLCASSLGGQGHQPQHFGDGTRLSIL.

The J gene is TRBJ2-3, the V gene TRBV3-1 (or the pseudogene TRBV3-2), with D hard to call. The germline V gene encodes CDR1 LGHDT and CDR2 YNNKEL (reference sequence). The germline V and J ends were trimmed by 5 bases and 1 base, with 13 bases remaining between them. This CDR3 has 15 residues. The CDR3 region has the DNA TGTGCCAGCAGCTTTTCGGACGGCTGCACAGATACGCAGTATTTT. It yields the protein CASSFSDGCTDTQYF.

This clone was seen a handful of times. The genes are TRBV6-4 and TRBJ2-3; TRBD2 matches at 12 bases. V shed 4 bases, J shed 4 bases, and the junction held 3 bases outside the gene matches. This CDR3 contains 15 residues. CDR1 and CDR2 from the germline V gene are MRHNA and SNTAGT. The CDR3 DNA sequence: TGTGCCAGCAGTGCTAGCGGGGGGGCCTCAGATACGCAGTATTTT. Residues: CASSASGGASDTQYF.

The gene calls are TRBV10-3 and TRBJ2-5; TRBD2 matches at 7 bases. With 10 bases clipped from V and 4 bases from J, the junction kept 9 bases outside the gene matches. This CDR3 is 13 amino acids long. Per germline, CDR1 ENHRY and CDR2 SYGVKD. CDR3 in DNA: TGTGCCACCCAGGGCGGGAGCGGAGAGACCCAGTACTTC. It specifies CATQGGSGETQYF.

This clone was seen a handful of times. V usage is TRBV10-3 and J usage is TRBJ2-7, with a possible D match to TRBD2 (6 bases). The V gene lost 10 bases and the J gene lost 2 bases, with 24 bases spanning the gap. The CDR3 runs 16 residues. CDR1 ENHRY and CDR2 SYGVKD come from the germline V gene. Here the CDR3 reads CATFPGLAQGTYEQYF. CDR3 sequence (DNA): TGTGCCACCTTTCCGGGGCTAGCGCAAGGCACCTACGAGCAGTACTTC.

V gene TRBV7-2 combines with J gene TRBJ1-3; D perhaps matches TRBD1 (6 bases). Trimming cost V 3 bases and J 3 bases, with 15 bases left between them. The CDR3 has 16 amino acids. Germline assignment: CDR1 SGHTA and CDR2 FQGNSA. CDR3 residues: CASSLGGGTDGNTIYF. CDR3 DNA: TGTGCCAGCAGCTTGGGAGGGGGGACGGATGGAAACACCATATATTTT.

This chain connects TRBV18 to TRBJ2-2, with TRBD2 as a possible D gene (6 bases). In germline, CDR1 is KGHSH, CDR2 LQKENI. V lost 0 bases to trimming and J lost 1 base, with 9 bases between them. The CDR3 totals 16 residues. This CDR3 is CASSPPSGENTGELFF. The CDR3 bases are TGTGCCAGCTCACCACCGTCGGGGGAGAACACCGGGGAGCTGTTTTTT.

J is TRBJ2-3 and V is TRBV19; 10 nucleotides match TRBD1. The length of the CDR3 is 14 residues. The germline V gene has CDR1 LNHDA and CDR2 SQIVND (reference sequence). With V trimmed by 8 bases and J by 2 bases, 4 bases remained unmatched. As DNA, the CDR3 is TGTGCCAGTCTGGGACAGGGGAACACAGATACGCAGTATTTT. Translated, it gives CASLGQGNTDTQYF. The whole variable domain, remainder taken from reference TRBV19 and TRBJ2-3, is DGGITQSPKYLFRKEGQNVTLSCEQNLNHDAMYWYRQDPGQGLRLIYYSQIVNDFQKGDIAEGYSVSREKKESFPLTVTSAQKNPTAFYLCASLGQGNTDTQYFGPGTRLTVL.

The chain links TRBV28 to TRBJ1-6, with D unclear. V gave up 6 bases and J gave up 9 bases, with 9 bases separating them. The CDR3 spans 12 residues. Germline V gene sequence: CDR1 MDHEN, CDR2 SYDVKM. Here the CDR3 DNA reads TGTGCCAGCAGCCGTAGGATTTCACCCCTCCACTTT. Translation gives CASSRRISPLHF. Together with reference TRBV28 and TRBJ1-6, the CDR3 gives the full variable domain: DVKVTQSSRYLVKRTGEKVFLECVQDMDHENMFWYRQDPGLGLRLIYFSYDVKMKEKGDIPEGYSVSREKKERFSLILESASTNQTSMYLCASSRRISPLHFGNGTRLTVT.

This rearrangement joins TRBV6-4 to TRBJ1-5; a possible D gene is TRBD1 (6 bases). CDR3 length equals 15 residues. The V end lost 2 bases, the J end lost 0 bases, and 8 bases lay between the germline ends. The germline gives CDR1 MRHNA, CDR2 SNTAGT. CDR3 in amino acids: CASSDGQNSNQPQHF. The CDR3 coding sequence is TGTGCCAGCAGTGACGGACAGAATAGCAATCAGCCCCAGCATTTT.

The chain uses TRBV28 and TRBJ2-3, with D tentatively TRBD2 (6 bases). Germline CDR1 reads MDHEN; CDR2 reads SYDVKM. The V end lost 3 bases, the J end lost 3 bases, and 16 bases lay between the germline ends. The length of the CDR3 is 16 residues. CDR3 loop: CASSLTGEVETDTQYF. As DNA, the CDR3 is TGTGCCAGCAGTTTGACGGGGGAGGTAGAGACAGATACGCAGTATTTT.

V gene TRBV6-1 combines with J gene TRBJ1-5; TRBD1 aligns across 7 bases. Per the germline V gene, CDR1 is MNHNS and CDR2 is SASEGT. This CDR3 contains 15 residues. V gave up 2 bases and J gave up 2 bases; unmatched junction bases: 3. The CDR3 reads CASSELTGGNQPQHF. The CDR3 DNA is TGTGCCAGCAGTGAATTAACAGGGGGCAATCAGCCCCAGCATTTT.

The V gene is TRBV7-6, the J gene TRBJ1-5; D perhaps matches TRBD1 (5 bases). The V gene's germline CDR1 is SGHVS and CDR2 FNYEAQ. V was shortened by 1 base and J by 3 bases, with 16 bases between the two germline ends. This CDR3 has 17 amino acids. The CDR3 is CASSLGRGQASNQPQHF. CDR3 nucleotide sequence: TGTGCCAGCAGCTTAGGGAGGGGTCAGGCCTCCAATCAGCCCCAGCATTTT.

This chain joins TRBV20-1 and TRBJ2-1, with D unclear. From germline, CDR1 is DFQATT and CDR2 SNEGSKA (reference sequence). V was trimmed by 3 bases and J by 7 bases, leaving 4 bases between them. This CDR3 contains 10 residues. The CDR3 DNA reads as TGCAGTGCTAGGTTGAATGAGCAGTTCTTC. This gives the protein CSARLNEQFF.

The chain carries TRBV28 and TRBJ1-4; 7 nucleotides match TRBD1. Germline V gives CDR1 MDHEN, CDR2 SYDVKM. The CDR3 is 16 amino acids. After removal of 6 bases from V and 0 bases from J, the junction contained 7 bases not matched to a gene. Written as DNA, the CDR3 is TGTGCCAGCAGCCCCGGACAGGTATCAACTAATGAAAAACTGTTTTTT. Protein product: CASSPGQVSTNEKLFF.

V is TRBV6-2 or TRBV6-3 and J is TRBJ1-4; unclear D gene. V lost 5 bases, J lost 3 bases, and 19 bases lay in between. This CDR3 has 17 residues. Germline CDR1 is MNHEY and CDR2 is SVGEGT. CDR3 nucleotides: TGTGCCAGCAGTCCCCTAGCTCCCGAGGCGGCTAATGAAAAACTGTTTTTT. Its translation is CASSPLAPEAANEKLFF.

DNA of the CDR3: TGTGGCTCGAGCCAGAGGAACACTGAAGCTTTCTTT. Encoded protein: CGSSQRNTEAFF. J is TRBJ1-1 and V is TRBV28; no clear D gene. Germline V gene sequence: CDR1 MDHEN, CDR2 SYDVKM. This CDR3 spans 12 amino acids.

This rearrangement joins TRBV12-3 or TRBV12-4 to TRBJ1-1; no clear D. The CDR3 is 13 amino acids. V lost 5 bases to trimming and J lost 2 bases, with 9 bases between them. The CDR3 loop reads CASSNLGNTEAFF. CDR3 sequence (DNA): TGTGCCAGCAGTAACCTCGGCAACACTGAAGCTTTCTTT.

This chain links TRBV6-5 with TRBJ2-2; TRBD1 agrees at 7 bases. CDR1 MNHEY and CDR2 SVGAGI come from the germline V gene. The CDR3 consists of 13 residues. After removal of 6 bases from V and 4 bases from J, the junction contained 2 bases not matched to a gene. DNA for the CDR3: TGTGCCAGCAGGAACAGGGGCACCGGGGAGCTGTTTTTT. It encodes CASRNRGTGELFF.

The chain couples TRBV7-2 to TRBJ1-6; TRBD1 matches at 7 bases. The trim removed 5 bases at V and 7 bases at J, leaving 8 bases unmatched. Per germline, CDR1 SGHTA and CDR2 FQGNSA. The CDR3 is made up of 15 amino acids. The DNA for the CDR3 is TGTGCCAGCAGCCCGGGTGGGACAGAAAATTCACCCCTCCACTTT. This gives the protein CASSPGGTENSPLHF.

A single count supports this clone. The V gene is TRBV6-5, the J gene TRBJ1-5; D may be TRBD1 (6 bases). Germline CDR1 MNHEY, CDR2 SVGAGI. V was trimmed by 0 bases and J by 5 bases, leaving 14 bases between them. The CDR3 spans 16 residues. Here the CDR3 DNA reads TGTGCCAGCAGTTACTCCCGGACAGTCGGGGATCAGCCCCAGCATTTT. The encoded protein is CASSYSRTVGDQPQHF.

V gene TRBV2 combines with J gene TRBJ2-5; D is unclear. V lost 2 bases to trimming and J lost 5 bases, with 12 bases between them. From germline, CDR1 is SNHLY and CDR2 FYNNEI. CDR3 length equals 14 residues. The CDR3 DNA is TGTGCCAGCAGTGAATACATGGGTCGGGAGACCCAGTACTTC. It codes for CASSEYMGRETQYF.

The rearrangement joins TRBV27 to TRBJ1-2, with TRBD1 as a possible D gene (5 bases). Germline CDR1 MNHEY, CDR2 SMNVEV (reference sequence). This CDR3 has 14 amino acids. Trimming took off 5 bases at V and 8 bases at J, with 18 bases between the two ends. In DNA, the CDR3 is TGTGCCAGCAGTCGGTCAGGGACCTCAGAAGGCTACACCTTC. Amino acids: CASSRSGTSEGYTF.

This rearrangement joins TRBV2 to TRBJ1-1; TRBD1 might be the D (5 bases). V lost 4 bases, J lost 6 bases, and 12 bases lay in between. Germline loops: CDR1 SNHLY, CDR2 FYNNEI. The CDR3 runs to 13 residues. CDR3 sequence: CASSVGEVAEAFF. CDR3 in DNA: TGTGCCAGCAGTGTGGGGGAGGTGGCTGAAGCTTTCTTT. The whole variable domain, remainder taken from reference TRBV2 and TRBJ1-1, is EPEVTQTPSHQVTQMGQEVILRCVPISNHLYFYWYRQILGQKVEFLVSFYNNEISEKSEIFDDQFSVERPDGSNFTLKIRSTKLEDSAMYFCASSVGEVAEAFFGQGTRLTVV.